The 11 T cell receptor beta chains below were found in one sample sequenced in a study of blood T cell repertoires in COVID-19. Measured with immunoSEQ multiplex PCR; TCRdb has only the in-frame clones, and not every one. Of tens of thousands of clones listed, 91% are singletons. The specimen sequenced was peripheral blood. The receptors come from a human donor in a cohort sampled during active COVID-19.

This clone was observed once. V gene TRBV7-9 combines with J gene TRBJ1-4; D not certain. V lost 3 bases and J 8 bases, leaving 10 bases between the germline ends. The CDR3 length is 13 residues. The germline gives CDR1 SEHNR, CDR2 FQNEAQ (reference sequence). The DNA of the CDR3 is TGTGCCAGCAGCTTGGAGCGAGGGGAAAAACTGTTTTTT. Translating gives CASSLERGEKLFF.

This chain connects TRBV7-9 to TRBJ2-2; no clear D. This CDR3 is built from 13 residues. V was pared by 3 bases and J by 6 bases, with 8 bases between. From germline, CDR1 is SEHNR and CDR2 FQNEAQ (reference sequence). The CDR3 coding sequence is TGTGCCAGCAGCTTCAGCGACCCCGGGGAGCTGTTTTTT. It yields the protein CASSFSDPGELFF.

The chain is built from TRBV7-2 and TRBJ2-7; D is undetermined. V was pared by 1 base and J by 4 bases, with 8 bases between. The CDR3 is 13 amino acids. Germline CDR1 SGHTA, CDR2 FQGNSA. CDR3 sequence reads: CASSLGGQYEQYF. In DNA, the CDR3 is TGTGCCAGCAGCTTAGGTGGCCAATACGAGCAGTACTTC.

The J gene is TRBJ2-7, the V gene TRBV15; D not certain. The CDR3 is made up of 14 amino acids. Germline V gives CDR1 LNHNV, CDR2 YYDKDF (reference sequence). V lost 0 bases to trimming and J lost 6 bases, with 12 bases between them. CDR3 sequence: CATSRDVAVSEQYF. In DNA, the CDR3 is TGTGCCACCAGCAGAGATGTCGCAGTGTCCGAGCAGTACTTC.

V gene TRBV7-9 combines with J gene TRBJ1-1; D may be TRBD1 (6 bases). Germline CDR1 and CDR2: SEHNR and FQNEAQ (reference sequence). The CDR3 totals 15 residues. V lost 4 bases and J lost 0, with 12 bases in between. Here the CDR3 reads CASSSNREMNTEAFF. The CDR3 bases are TGTGCCAGCAGCTCAAACAGGGAAATGAACACTGAAGCTTTCTTT.

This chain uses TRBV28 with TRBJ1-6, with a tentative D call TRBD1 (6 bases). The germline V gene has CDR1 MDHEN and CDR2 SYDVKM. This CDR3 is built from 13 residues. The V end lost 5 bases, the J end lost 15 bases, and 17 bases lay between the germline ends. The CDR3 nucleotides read TGTGCCAGCAGTGAAACACAGGGAAAACTCCTCCACTTT. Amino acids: CASSETQGKLLHF. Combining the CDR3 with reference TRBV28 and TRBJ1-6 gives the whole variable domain DVKVTQSSRYLVKRTGEKVFLECVQDMDHENMFWYRQDPGLGLRLIYFSYDVKMKEKGDIPEGYSVSREKKERFSLILESASTNQTSMYLCASSETQGKLLHFGNGTRLTVT.

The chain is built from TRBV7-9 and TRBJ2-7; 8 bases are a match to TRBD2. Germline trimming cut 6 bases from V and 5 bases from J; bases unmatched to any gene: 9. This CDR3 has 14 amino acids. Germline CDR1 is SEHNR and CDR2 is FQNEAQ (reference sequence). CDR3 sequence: CASSPGTSSNEQYF. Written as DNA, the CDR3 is TGTGCCAGCAGTCCCGGGACTAGTTCCAACGAGCAGTACTTC.

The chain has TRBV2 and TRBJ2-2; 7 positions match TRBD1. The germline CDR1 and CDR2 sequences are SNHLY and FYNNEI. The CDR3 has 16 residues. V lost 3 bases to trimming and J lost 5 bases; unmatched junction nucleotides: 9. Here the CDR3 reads CASSDSYRGQTGELFF. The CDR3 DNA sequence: TGTGCCAGCAGTGATTCCTACAGGGGCCAAACCGGGGAGCTGTTTTTT.

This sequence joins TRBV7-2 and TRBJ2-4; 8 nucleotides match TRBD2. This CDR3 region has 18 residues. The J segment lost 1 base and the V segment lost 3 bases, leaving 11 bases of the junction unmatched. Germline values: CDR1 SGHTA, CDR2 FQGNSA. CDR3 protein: CASSFLAGGVGAKNIQYF. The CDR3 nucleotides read TGTGCCAGCAGCTTCCTAGCGGGTGGGGTAGGGGCCAAAAACATTCAGTACTTC.

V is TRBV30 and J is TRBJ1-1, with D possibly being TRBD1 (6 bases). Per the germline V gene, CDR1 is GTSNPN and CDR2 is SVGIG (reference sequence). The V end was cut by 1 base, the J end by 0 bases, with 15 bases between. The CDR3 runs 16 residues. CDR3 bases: TGTGCCTGGAGTGGGGCGGCAGGGGCGATGAACACTGAAGCTTTCTTT. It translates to CAWSGAAGAMNTEAFF. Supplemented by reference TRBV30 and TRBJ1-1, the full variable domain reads SQTIHQWPATLVQPVGSPLSLECTVEGTSNPNLYWYRQAAGRGLQLLFYSVGIGQISSEVPQNLSASRPQDRQFILSSKKLLLSDSGFYLCAWSGAAGAMNTEAFFGQGTRLTVV.

This CDR3 reads CASSQLPQTGEQYF. CDR3 sequence (DNA): TGTGCCAGCAGCCAATTACCACAGACAGGCGAGCAGTACTTC. The rearrangement joins TRBV5-6 to TRBJ2-7; a weak D match, TRBD1 (6 bases). There are 14 residues in the CDR3. CDR1 and CDR2 (germline): SGHDT, YYEEEE. The V and J ends lost 4 bases and 6 bases respectively, with 17 bases between them.